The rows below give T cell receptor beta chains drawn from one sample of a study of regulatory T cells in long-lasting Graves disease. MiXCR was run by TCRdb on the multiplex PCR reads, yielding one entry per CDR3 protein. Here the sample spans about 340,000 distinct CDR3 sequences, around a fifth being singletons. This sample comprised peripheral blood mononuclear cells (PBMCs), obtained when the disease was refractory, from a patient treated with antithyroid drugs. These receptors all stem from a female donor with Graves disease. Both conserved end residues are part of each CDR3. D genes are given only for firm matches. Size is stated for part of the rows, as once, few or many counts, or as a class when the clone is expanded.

CDR3 protein: CAWSVGAEAFF
CDR3 DNA: TGTGCCTGGAGTGTAGGAGCTGAAGCTTTCTTT
clone size: few
D gene: -
V gene: TRBV30
J gene: TRBJ1-1

CDR3 protein: CASSLDPPGSTEAFF
CDR3 DNA: TGTGCCAGCAGCTTAGACCCCCCGGGCTCGACTGAAGCTTTCTTT
clone size: many
D gene: -
V gene: TRBV7-2
J gene: TRBJ1-1

CDR3 protein: CASRDTINQPQHF
CDR3 DNA: TGTGCCAGCAGGGACACCATCAATCAGCCCCAGCATTTT
clone size: many
D gene: -
V gene: TRBV6-1
J gene: TRBJ1-5

CDR3 protein: CASSHTEETQYF
CDR3 DNA: TGTGCCAGCAGCCATACAGAAGAGACCCAGTACTTC
clone size: many
D gene: -
V gene: TRBV3-1
J gene: TRBJ2-5

CDR3 protein: CASSLWGVDDQPQHF
CDR3 DNA: TGTGCCAGCAGTTTATGGGGGGTGGACGATCAGCCCCAGCATTTT
clone size: many
D gene: -
V gene: TRBV28
J gene: TRBJ1-5

CDR3 protein: CASSLFLAGEETQYF
CDR3 DNA: TGTGCCAGCAGTTTGTTCCTAGCGGGAGAAGAGACCCAGTACTTC
clone size: many
D gene: TRBD2
V gene: TRBV28
J gene: TRBJ2-5

CDR3 protein: CASRTGTPGRQYF
CDR3 DNA: TGTGCCAGCAGAACCGGGACCCCCGGCAGGCAGTACTTC
clone size: many
D gene: -
V gene: TRBV12-3/TRBV12-4
J gene: TRBJ2-7

CDR3 protein: CASSESGGTTEAFF
CDR3 DNA: TGTGCCAGCAGTGAATCAGGGGGAACAACTGAAGCTTTCTTT
clone size: many
D gene: TRBD1
V gene: TRBV6-1
J gene: TRBJ1-1

CDR3 protein: CASSVLAGSFYEQYF
CDR3 DNA: TGCGCCAGCAGCGTACTAGCGGGGAGCTTCTACGAGCAGTACTTC
clone size: -
D gene: TRBD2
V gene: TRBV5-1
J gene: TRBJ2-7

CDR3 protein: CACRLAHGYTF
CDR3 DNA: TGTGCCTGCCGTTTGGCGCATGGCTACACCTTC
clone size: -
D gene: -
V gene: TRBV11-2
J gene: TRBJ1-2

CDR3 protein: CASNYRAANEQYF
CDR3 DNA: TGTGCCAGCAATTACCGGGCCGCGAACGAGCAGTACTTC
clone size: few
D gene: -
V gene: TRBV6-2/TRBV6-3
J gene: TRBJ2-7

CDR3 protein: CASSQNWVGNQPQHF
CDR3 DNA: TGTGCCAGCAGCCAGAATTGGGTGGGCAATCAGCCCCAGCATTTT
clone size: -
D gene: -
V gene: TRBV27
J gene: TRBJ1-5

CDR3 protein: CASSQEAGMGGYTF
CDR3 DNA: TGCGCCAGCAGCCAAGAAGCGGGAATGGGTGGCTACACCTTC
clone size: -
D gene: -
V gene: TRBV4-3
J gene: TRBJ1-2

CDR3 protein: CASGTDEAFF
CDR3 DNA: TGTGCCAGCGGAACGGATGAAGCTTTCTTT
clone size: many
D gene: -
V gene: TRBV28
J gene: TRBJ1-1

CDR3 protein: CATLSGELFF
CDR3 DNA: TGTGCCACATTAAGCGGGGAGCTGTTTTTT
clone size: -
D gene: -
V gene: TRBV19
J gene: TRBJ2-2

CDR3 protein: CSGNLAARGGTQYF
CDR3 DNA: TGCAGTGGCAACCTAGCTGCCAGGGGAGGGACCCAGTACTTC
clone size: -
D gene: -
V gene: TRBV20-1
J gene: TRBJ2-5

CDR3 protein: CSAKARGVDAEAFF
CDR3 DNA: TGCAGTGCAAAAGCCAGGGGAGTTGATGCTGAAGCTTTCTTT
clone size: many
D gene: -
V gene: TRBV20-1
J gene: TRBJ1-1

CDR3 protein: CASSYQGRNGYTF
CDR3 DNA: TGTGCCAGCAGTTACCAGGGACGTAATGGCTACACCTTC
clone size: many
D gene: -
V gene: TRBV12-3/TRBV12-4
J gene: TRBJ1-2

CDR3 protein: CASSSRTGVNQPQHF
CDR3 DNA: TGTGCCAGCAGCTCACGGACAGGGGTGAATCAGCCCCAGCATTTT
clone size: many
D gene: TRBD1
V gene: TRBV7-2
J gene: TRBJ1-5

CDR3 protein: CASSPSILGHLNYGYTF
CDR3 DNA: TGTGCCAGCAGTCCGTCGATTCTAGGACACCTTAACTATGGCTACACCTTC
clone size: -
D gene: -
V gene: TRBV6-2/TRBV6-3
J gene: TRBJ1-2

CDR3 protein: CASSRRTVNGTQYF
CDR3 DNA: TGTGCCAGCAGCCGAAGGACAGTGAATGGGACCCAGTACTTC
clone size: many
D gene: -
V gene: TRBV7-9
J gene: TRBJ2-5

CDR3 protein: CASSPRGGGAVIDTQYF
CDR3 DNA: TGTGCCAGCAGCCCACGCGGCGGGGGGGCAGTCATAGATACGCAGTATTTT
clone size: -
D gene: TRBD2
V gene: TRBV11-2
J gene: TRBJ2-3

CDR3 protein: CASSPLTVAYNTEAFF
CDR3 DNA: TGTGCCAGCAGTCCATTGACAGTAGCCTATAACACTGAAGCTTTCTTT
clone size: many
D gene: -
V gene: TRBV12-3/TRBV12-4
J gene: TRBJ1-1

CDR3 protein: CASSYSAGALQPQHF
CDR3 DNA: TGTGCCAGCAGTTACTCGGCAGGGGCTCTGCAGCCCCAGCATTTT
clone size: many
D gene: -
V gene: TRBV6-5
J gene: TRBJ1-5

CDR3 protein: CASSPKYSSGTNTGELFF
CDR3 DNA: TGTGCCAGCAGCCCTAAGTATTCTAGCGGAACCAACACCGGGGAGCTGTTTTTT
clone size: -
D gene: TRBD2
V gene: TRBV13
J gene: TRBJ2-2

CDR3 protein: CSARPDRAYEQYF
CDR3 DNA: TGCAGTGCTAGACCGGACAGGGCCTACGAGCAGTACTTC
clone size: many
D gene: TRBD1
V gene: TRBV20-1
J gene: TRBJ2-7

CDR3 protein: CASSPERGLNTGELFF
CDR3 DNA: TGTGCCAGCTCACCGGAGCGGGGGCTGAACACCGGGGAGCTGTTTTTT
clone size: few
D gene: TRBD2
V gene: TRBV18
J gene: TRBJ2-2

CDR3 protein: CASGLAGGRVHEQYF
CDR3 DNA: TGTGCCAGCGGACTAGCGGGAGGGAGGGTTCACGAGCAGTACTTC
clone size: many
D gene: TRBD2
V gene: TRBV2
J gene: TRBJ2-7

CDR3 protein: CASRLEGANEKLFF
CDR3 DNA: TGTGCCAGCAGACTGGAGGGAGCTAATGAAAAACTGTTTTTT
clone size: -
D gene: -
V gene: TRBV6-1
J gene: TRBJ1-4

CDR3 protein: CASSLGGNYGCTF
CDR3 DNA: TGTGCCAGCAGCTTGGGGGGCAACTATGGCTGCACCTTC
clone size: -
D gene: -
V gene: TRBV5-6
J gene: TRBJ1-2

CDR3 protein: CSARDRGRPYEQYF
CDR3 DNA: TGCAGTGCTAGAGACAGGGGGCGACCTTACGAGCAGTACTTC
clone size: -
D gene: TRBD1
V gene: TRBV20-1
J gene: TRBJ2-7

CDR3 protein: CASSFPGTLAYEQYF
CDR3 DNA: TGTGCCAGCAGCTTTCCCGGGACCCTTGCCTACGAGCAGTACTTC
clone size: few
D gene: -
V gene: TRBV7-8
J gene: TRBJ2-7

CDR3 protein: CASSLLRWEPYTGELFF
CDR3 DNA: TGTGCCAGCAGCTTATTGAGGTGGGAGCCGTACACCGGGGAGCTGTTTTTT
clone size: few
D gene: -
V gene: TRBV7-9
J gene: TRBJ2-2

CDR3 protein: CASSLGGGMRTEAFF
CDR3 DNA: TGTGCCAGCAGCTTAGGGGGGGGGATGAGAACTGAAGCTTTCTTT
clone size: -
D gene: -
V gene: TRBV7-3
J gene: TRBJ1-1